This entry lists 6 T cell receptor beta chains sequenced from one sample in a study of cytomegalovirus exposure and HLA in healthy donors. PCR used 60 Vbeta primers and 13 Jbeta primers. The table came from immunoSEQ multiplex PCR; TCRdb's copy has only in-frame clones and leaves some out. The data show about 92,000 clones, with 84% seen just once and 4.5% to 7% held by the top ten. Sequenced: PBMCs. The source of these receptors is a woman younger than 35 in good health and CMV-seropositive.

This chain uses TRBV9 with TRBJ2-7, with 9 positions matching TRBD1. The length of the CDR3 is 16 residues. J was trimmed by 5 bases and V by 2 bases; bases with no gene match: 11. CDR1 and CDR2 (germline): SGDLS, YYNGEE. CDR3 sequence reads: CASSVQPGQGVNEQYF. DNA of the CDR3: TGTGCCAGCAGCGTTCAACCGGGACAGGGAGTCAACGAGCAGTACTTC.

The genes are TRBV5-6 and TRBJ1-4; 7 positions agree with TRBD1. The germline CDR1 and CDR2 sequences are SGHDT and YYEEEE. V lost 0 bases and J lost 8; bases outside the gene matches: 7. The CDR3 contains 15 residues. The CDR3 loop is CASSLGQGLGEKLFF. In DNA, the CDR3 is TGTGCCAGCAGCTTGGGACAGGGTTTGGGCGAAAAACTGTTTTTT.

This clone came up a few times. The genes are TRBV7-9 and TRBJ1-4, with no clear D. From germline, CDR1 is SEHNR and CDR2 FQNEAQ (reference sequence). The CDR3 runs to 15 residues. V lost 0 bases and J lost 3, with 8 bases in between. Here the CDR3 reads CASSLAAGSNEKLFF. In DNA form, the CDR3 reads TGTGCCAGCAGCTTAGCGGCGGGGTCTAATGAAAAACTGTTTTTT.

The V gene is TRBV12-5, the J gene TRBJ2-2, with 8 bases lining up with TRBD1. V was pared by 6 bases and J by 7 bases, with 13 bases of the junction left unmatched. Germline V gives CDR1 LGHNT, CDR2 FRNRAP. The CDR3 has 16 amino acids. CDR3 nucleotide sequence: TGTGCTAGTGGCCTCCTCGGACAGGGATTTTTCGGGGAGCTGTTTTTT. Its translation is CASGLLGQGFFGELFF. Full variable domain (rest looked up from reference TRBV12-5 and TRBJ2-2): DARVTQTPRHKVTEMGQEVTMRCQPILGHNTVFWYRQTMMQGLELLAYFRNRAPLDDSGMPKDRFSAEMPDATLATLKIQPSEPRDSAVYFCASGLLGQGFFGELFFGEGSRLTVL.

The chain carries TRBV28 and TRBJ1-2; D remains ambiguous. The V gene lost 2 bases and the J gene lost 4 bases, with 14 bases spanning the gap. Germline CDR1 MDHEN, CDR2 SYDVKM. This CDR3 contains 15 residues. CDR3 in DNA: TGTGCCAGCAGTTTAGATCGGGTTTTGACCTATGGCTACACCTTC. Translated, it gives CASSLDRVLTYGYTF.

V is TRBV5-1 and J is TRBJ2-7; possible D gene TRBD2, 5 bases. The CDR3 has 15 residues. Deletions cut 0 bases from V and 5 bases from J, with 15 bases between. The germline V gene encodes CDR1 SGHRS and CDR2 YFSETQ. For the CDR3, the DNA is TGCGCCAGCAGCTTGGCCCCGGACGGGGTAAACGAGCAGTACTTC. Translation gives CASSLAPDGVNEQYF.